The sequence of this T cell receptor beta chain was determined in a study of T cells expressing NK-cell markers. Germline V gene sequence: CDR1 WSHSY, CDR2 SAAADI. This CDR3 spans 16 amino acids. Reprocessing the 5' RACE reads, TCRdb reports a single entry for every CDR3 protein and omits DNA. The sample has about 460,000 distinct CDR3 sequences; the top ten hold 1.4%. V usage is TRBV10-2 and J usage is TRBJ1-1; TCRdb's assignment of TRBD1 cannot be checked, as there is no DNA. This sequence was found in a woman in her 50s in good health. Sequenced sample: blood T cells: a sorted CD56 or NKG2C T cell subset, CD4+ or CD8+ T cells, or bulk PBMC T cells (not recorded which). The CDR3 reads CASSEFIRGRKTEAFF.